This T cell receptor (beta chain) was recovered during a study of blood T cells in healthy people across ages (dated by TCRdb to 2013 to 2016). Regarding the study in general: In model experiments, template switching captured roughly one uniquely barcoded TCR beta cDNA molecule for every two T cells. The donors were split into four age groups: young (average around 15 years), middle-aged (roughly 39), aged (over 55) and long-lived (over 80). To track age-related changes in TCR beta repertoire diversity, the study relied on deep sequencing normalized with unique cDNA molecular identifiers. To avoid experimental bias, donors of different ages were randomly spread across the sequencing lanes. For two donors (one aged 18 to 29 and one aged 80 or older), the study analyzed two additional independent replicas of 1 million unique cDNA reads from the same blood draw. The investigation overall reported the following: Total diversity estimates from one million sequenced T cells were considered lower bounds and underestimates. Observed TCR beta diversity per million T cells fell roughly linearly with age, and a significant reduction was already apparent by age approximately 40. Donor CMV infection status was unknown, potentially confounding age-related changes in expanded clonotypes. Because profiling used bulk unsorted PBMCs, naive and antigen-experienced compartments could not be compared conclusively. A strong correlation was found between observed TCR beta diversity and the percentage of naive T cells measured by flow cytometry. Compared with the aged group, the long-lived group had more naive CD4+ T cells, fewer expanded clones and increased TCR diversity, suggesting age selection.

Of note for this clonotype: The target of this receptor is not known. The input lacks base qualities; no much larger clone sits a single base away.

V loses 5 bases at its end and J loses 4 bases; junction bases beyond the gene matches: 5. The germline V gene specifies LGHNT as CDR1 and FRNRAP as CDR2. The CDR3 contains 14 residues, cysteine and phenylalanine counted. Only the CDR3 DNA is retained, 42 bases long and in frame from the first base. To prepare the library, 5' RACE was applied. TCRdb records Illumina HiSeq 2500 as the sequencer. The second PCR ran for roughly 7 to 12 cycles and used a J-beta primer mix along with a sample-barcoded 5' primer. A template-switch 5' adaptor carrying 12 random nucleotides introduced a unique molecular identifier onto each TCR beta cDNA molecule. At least 3 million CDR3-containing paired-end reads were obtained from each sample. First-strand cDNA was synthesized from all RNA with the Mint cDNA synthesis kit, primed by a TRBC-specific oligonucleotide. All cDNA was treated with uracil-DNA glycosylase and then went through a first 18-cycle PCR with the universal primers M1SS and BC2_uni_R. The source study handled its data this way. For normalization, 1 million high-quality reads were randomly selected from each sample, with every read carrying a distinct molecular identifier. Instead of being binned into consensus sequences, reads that shared molecular identifiers were thrown out. MiTCR, run with a Q25 quality threshold and the strictest error-elimination algorithm, handled CDR3 identification, clonotype clustering and error correction. A nonparametric unseen species model with Euler transformation was used to estimate a lower bound on total TCR beta diversity. TCRdb reran the public reads through fastp at Q25 and MiXCR, keeping productive beta chains. Each CDR3 protein gets just one entry, which takes the most common genes and DNA from the rows behind it. These V and J calls are TCRdb output, not the study's own analysis. Here the sample has hundreds of thousands of distinct CDR3 sequences; more than 45% occur a single time. About 22% of the sample belongs to the ten largest clones.

The donors were roughly 38 Caucasian individuals from Russia, aged roughly 6 to 100 years, who were systemically healthy. Roughly 10 milliliters of peripheral blood were drawn from each donor into EDTA-treated Vacutainer tubes. PBMCs were isolated by Ficoll-Paque density-gradient centrifugation, with at least 6 million obtained per sample. Total RNA was extracted from PBMCs with Trizol reagent, with at least 5 micrograms obtained per sample. Naive CD45RAhigh/CD27high T cell percentages were measured by flow cytometry on a PBMC aliquot from every donor. This chain joins TRBV12-5 to TRBJ1-1; 9 bases in the junction line up with TRBD1. Sequencing input: blood. This receptor was taken from a man older than 75 in good health. The nucleotide sequence is TGTGCTAGTGGTGGACGACAGGGGGGCACTGAAGCTTTCTTT. Translated, this gives CASGGRQGGTEAFF. Outside the CDR3, residues come from the reference TRBV12-5 and TRBJ1-1 proteins, so the full variable domain is: DARVTQTPRHKVTEMGQEVTMRCQPILGHNTVFWYRQTMMQGLELLAYFRNRAPLDDSGMPKDRFSAEMPDATLATLKIQPSEPRDSAVYFCASGGRQGGTEAFFGQGTRLTVV.